The 11 T cell receptor beta chains reported below all come from one sample, sequenced in a study of cytomegalovirus exposure and HLA in healthy donors. Here immunoSEQ multiplex PCR was the method, and the copy in TCRdb shows in-frame clones only, minus some. Found here are 130,000 or so clones, roughly 89% of them singletons; the top ten hold about 3.7%. The sequenced sample was PBMCs. The source of these receptors is a man in his thirties or forties in good health and CMV-seronegative.

The chain is built from TRBV2 and TRBJ2-7, with D possibly TRBD2 on 6 matching bases. Per the germline V gene, CDR1 is SNHLY and CDR2 is FYNNEI. The CDR3 loop spans 13 amino acids. With 0 bases removed from V and 6 bases from J, the gap between germline ends came to 9 bases. This chain's CDR3 is CASSEAKGGEQYF. The DNA of the CDR3 is TGTGCCAGCAGTGAAGCGAAGGGAGGCGAGCAGTACTTC.

The CDR3 coding sequence is TGTGCCAGCACCCGGACTAGCGGGCGCGAGCAGTACTTC. Encoded protein: CASTRTSGREQYF. The chain employs TRBV6-1 and TRBJ2-7, with 11 nucleotides matching TRBD2. This CDR3 comprises 13 residues. After removal of 7 bases from V and 6 bases from J, the junction contained 5 bases not matched to a gene. From germline, CDR1 is MNHNS and CDR2 SASEGT.

This chain joins TRBV19 and TRBJ1-5; TRBD1 is a possible D gene (5 bases). The V end was cut by 5 bases, the J end by 5 bases, with 16 bases between. The germline CDR1 and CDR2 sequences are LNHDA and SQIVND (reference sequence). This CDR3 contains 15 residues. The CDR3, as DNA: TGTGCCAGTAGTTATCTGGGGCGTTCGGATCAGCCCCAGCATTTT. This codes for CASSYLGRSDQPQHF.

This clone was picked up a small number of times. The genes are TRBV7-9 and TRBJ2-5; 11 nucleotides agree with TRBD1. The CDR3 consists of 15 residues. The V gene end was trimmed by 4 bases and the J gene end by 5 bases; junction bases not matched to a gene: 6. CDR1 SEHNR and CDR2 FQNEAQ come from the germline V gene (reference sequence). CDR3 protein: CASSSGQGAGETQYF. CDR3 in DNA: TGTGCCAGCAGCTCCGGACAGGGGGCAGGGGAGACCCAGTACTTC.

The chain employs TRBV5-6 and TRBJ1-5, with TRBD1 as a possible D gene (5 bases). This CDR3 contains 16 residues. The V gene's germline CDR1 is SGHDT and CDR2 YYEEEE. V dropped 0 bases and J dropped 2 bases, with 12 bases sitting between them. The CDR3 here is CASSLAGFRGNQPQHF. The CDR3 bases are TGTGCCAGCAGCTTGGCCGGTTTCAGGGGCAATCAGCCCCAGCATTTT.

This clone was seen a handful of times. Other DNA sequences of this sample code for an identical CDR3. This chain joins TRBV11-2 and TRBJ1-1; D not resolved. Per germline, CDR1 SGHAT and CDR2 FQNNGV. This CDR3 spans 15 amino acids. V was pared by 0 bases and J by 7 bases, with 15 bases between. This CDR3 reads CASSLDGSPGDEAFF. Written as DNA, the CDR3 is TGTGCCAGCAGCTTAGATGGGAGTCCTGGCGATGAAGCTTTCTTT. Supplemented by reference TRBV11-2 and TRBJ1-1, the full variable domain reads EAGVAQSPRYKIIEKRQSVAFWCNPISGHATLYWYQQILGQGPKLLIQFQNNGVVDDSQLPKDRFSAERLKGVDSTLKIQPAKLEDSAVYLCASSLDGSPGDEAFFGQGTRLTVV.

This clone was recorded only once. J is TRBJ2-5 and V is TRBV18, with D uncertain. Germline V gene lookup returns CDR1 KGHSH and CDR2 LQKENI. Trimming removed 2 bases from V and 2 bases from J, with 6 bases in between. The CDR3 is 13 amino acids. CDR3 nucleotides: TGTGCCAGCTCACCAACAGATCAAGAGACCCAGTACTTC. Its protein is CASSPTDQETQYF.

This clone was seen once. This chain uses TRBV11-2 with TRBJ2-7; D is unclear. Trimming left V 7 bases short and J 3 bases short, with 13 bases between. The CDR3 is 13 amino acids. Germline V gives CDR1 SGHAT, CDR2 FQNNGV. Here the CDR3 reads CASTGPGSYEQYF. CDR3 coding DNA: TGTGCCAGCACCGGCCCGGGTAGCTACGAGCAGTACTTC.

The table lists this clone with a count of one. This chain links TRBV11-2 with TRBJ2-3; TRBD2 agrees at 7 bases. CDR1 SGHAT and CDR2 FQNNGV come from the germline V gene. There are 12 residues in the CDR3. V lost 5 bases to trimming and J lost 14 bases; unmatched junction nucleotides: 10. CDR3 sequence reads: CASSPLGRARYF. CDR3 DNA sequence: TGTGCCAGCAGCCCCTTGGGGAGGGCGCGGTATTTT.

The CDR3 here is CASSVGLAGGQETQYF. CDR3 coding DNA: TGTGCCAGCAGCGTAGGGCTAGCGGGGGGTCAGGAGACCCAGTACTTC. The V call is TRBV9, the J call TRBJ2-5, with 11 bases aligning to TRBD2. The CDR3 consists of 16 residues. The V segment lost 0 bases and the J segment 5 bases; nucleotides outside the gene matches: 6. Germline V gene sequence: CDR1 SGDLS, CDR2 YYNGEE.

The V call is TRBV11-3, the J call TRBJ2-1; 7 nucleotides agree with TRBD2. Per germline, CDR1 SGHNT and CDR2 YENEEA. This CDR3 is built from 14 residues. V was pared by 5 bases and J by 0 bases, with 1 base of the junction left unmatched. As DNA, the CDR3 is TGTGCCAGCAGCCCGGGGGGCTCCTACAATGAGCAGTTCTTC. Its translation is CASSPGGSYNEQFF.